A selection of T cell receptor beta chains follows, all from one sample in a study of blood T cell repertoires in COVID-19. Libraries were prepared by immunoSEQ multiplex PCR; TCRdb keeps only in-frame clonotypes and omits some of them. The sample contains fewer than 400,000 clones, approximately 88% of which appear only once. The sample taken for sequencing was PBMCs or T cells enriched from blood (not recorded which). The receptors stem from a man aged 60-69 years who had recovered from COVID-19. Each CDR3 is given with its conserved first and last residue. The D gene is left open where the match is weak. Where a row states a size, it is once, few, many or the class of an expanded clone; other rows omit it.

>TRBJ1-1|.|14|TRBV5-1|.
TGCGCCAGCAGCTTGGAGTCCAGGAACACTGAAGCTTTCTTT
CASSLESRNTEAFF
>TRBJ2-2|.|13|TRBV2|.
TGTGCCAGCATCGATGCCAACTCCGGGGAGCTGTTTTTT
CASIDANSGELFF
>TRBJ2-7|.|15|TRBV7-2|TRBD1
TGTGCCAGCAGCTTAGCTGGGACAGGGTCCTACGAGCAGTACTTC
CASSLAGTGSYEQYF
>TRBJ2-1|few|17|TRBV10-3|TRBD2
TGTGCCATCAGTGAGTCCCAAGGACTAGCGGGATCGAATGAGCAGTTCTTC
CAISESQGLAGSNEQFF
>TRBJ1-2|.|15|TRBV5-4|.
TGTGCCAGCAGCTCGGAGGCTGCGGTCCCCTATGGCTACACCTTC
CASSSEAAVPYGYTF
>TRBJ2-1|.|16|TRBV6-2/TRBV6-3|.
TGTGCCAGCAGTTACGCACAGGGGGGGTCCTACAATGAGCAGTTCTTC
CASSYAQGGSYNEQFF
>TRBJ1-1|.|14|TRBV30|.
TGTGCCTGGAGTCTAAACGTGCCGAACACTGAAGCTTTCTTT
CAWSLNVPNTEAFF
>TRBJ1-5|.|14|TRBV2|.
TGTGCCAGCACCCGGGACATGAGCAATCAGCCCCAGCATTTT
CASTRDMSNQPQHF
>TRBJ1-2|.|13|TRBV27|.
TGTGCCAGCAGTTGGGGAAGGGGGGGGCACTACACCTTC
CASSWGRGGHYTF
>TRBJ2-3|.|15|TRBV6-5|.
TGTGCCAGCAGTTACAACCCCCGGGGCACAGATACGCAGTATTTT
CASSYNPRGTDTQYF
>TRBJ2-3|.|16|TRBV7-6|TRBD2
TGTGCCAGCAGCTTAGGACGCGGGAGGGCCGCAGATACGCAGTATTTT
CASSLGRGRAADTQYF
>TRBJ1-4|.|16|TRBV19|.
TGTGCCAGTACTCCTCGGGGTTTTGCAACTAATGAAAAACTGTTTTTT
CASTPRGFATNEKLFF
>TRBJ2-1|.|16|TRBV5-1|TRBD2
TGCGCCAGCAGCTTGGGGCCTAGCGGGAGCCAATATGAGCAGTTCTTC
CASSLGPSGSQYEQFF
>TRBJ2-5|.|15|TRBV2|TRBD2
TGTGCCAGCACCAGAGTTCTAGCGGGAGTAGAGACCCAGTACTTC
CASTRVLAGVETQYF